The 18 T cell receptor beta chains below come from one sample, sequenced in a study of T cell clonotyping in hematopoietic cell transplantation. The table came from immunoSEQ multiplex PCR; TCRdb's copy has only in-frame clones and leaves some out. The repertoire holds 7,000 to 10,000 clones, with about three fifths as singletons. The sequenced sample was peripheral blood mononuclear cells, obtained 100 days after allogeneic stem cell transplant. These receptors all come from a male patient between 55 and 70 years old who had an allogeneic stem cell transplant from an unrelated donor, so the T cells may come from the graft donor. Some clones in this sample may be carry-over from other donors' samples.

V usage is TRBV10-3 and J usage is TRBJ1-6; 9 bases align to TRBD1. V was clipped by 3 bases and J by 6 bases; unmatched bases: 6. The germline V gene encodes CDR1 ENHRY and CDR2 SYGVKD. The CDR3 extends over 16 amino acids. CDR3 nucleotides: TGTGCCATCAGTGATCGGTTGGACAGGGGTAATTCACCCCTCCACTTT. Translation gives CAISDRLDRGNSPLHF.

The chain has TRBV7-9 and TRBJ1-1, with TRBD1 matching over 12 bases. V lost 5 bases to trimming and J lost 7 bases; unmatched junction nucleotides: 8. Germline V gene data show CDR1 as SEHNR and CDR2 as FQNEAQ (reference sequence). The CDR3 is made up of 15 amino acids. CDR3 protein: CASSILGTGGFEAFF. The CDR3 region has the DNA TGTGCCAGCAGCATTTTGGGGACAGGGGGCTTTGAAGCTTTCTTT.

The V gene is TRBV29-1, the J gene TRBJ2-7; 12 nucleotides align to TRBD2. This CDR3 contains 12 residues. The V segment lost 7 bases and the J segment 4 bases; nucleotides outside the gene matches: 2. Germline V gene lookup returns CDR1 SQVTM and CDR2 ANQGSEA. As DNA, the CDR3 is TGCAGCGGGACTAGCGGGAAGTACGAGCAGTACTTC. Its protein is CSGTSGKYEQYF.

The CDR3 sequence is CASNTAAPDGTDTQYF. The CDR3 DNA sequence: TGTGCCAGCAACACAGCAGCCCCCGACGGCACAGATACGCAGTATTTT. This rearrangement joins TRBV28 to TRBJ2-3; D ambiguous. CDR1 and CDR2 from the germline V gene are MDHEN and SYDVKM. V lost 7 bases to trimming and J lost 1 base, with 18 bases between them. The CDR3 totals 16 residues.

This clone was detected only once. CDR3 DNA sequence: TGTGCCAGCAGGACTAGCGGGTACTACGAGCAGTACTTC. Its translation is CASRTSGYYEQYF. The chain links TRBV9 to TRBJ2-7; the match to TRBD2 covers 10 bases. The J segment lost 3 bases and the V segment lost 5 bases, leaving 2 bases of the junction unmatched. CDR1 and CDR2 from the germline V gene are SGDLS and YYNGEE. The CDR3 loop spans 13 amino acids.

This clone was recorded only once. The V gene is TRBV5-6, the J gene TRBJ2-3, with D tentatively TRBD1 (8 bases). CDR3 size: 16 residues. V dropped 0 bases and J dropped 3 bases, with 14 bases sitting between them. Germline values: CDR1 SGHDT, CDR2 YYEEEE. The CDR3 sequence: CASSLELQGGTDTQYF. In nucleotides, the CDR3 is TGTGCCAGCAGCTTGGAACTACAGGGGGGGACAGATACGCAGTATTTT.

This clone was seen once. This chain links TRBV19 with TRBJ2-7, with unresolved D. The CDR3 spans 14 residues. Germline lookup yields CDR1 LNHDA and CDR2 SQIVND (reference sequence). Trimming cost V 6 bases and J 2 bases, with 14 bases left between them. This chain's CDR3 is CASSKDHSAYEQYF. CDR3 coding DNA: TGTGCCAGTAGCAAGGATCACAGCGCCTACGAGCAGTACTTC.

Only one count was recorded for this clone. This chain connects TRBV4-3 to TRBJ2-3, with 8 bases fitting TRBD1. Per the germline V gene, CDR1 is LGHNA and CDR2 is YSLEER. The junction had 6 bases not matched to a gene; V was cut back by 3 bases and J by 1 base. This CDR3 is 16 amino acids long. The CDR3 protein is CASSHPTGEGTDTQYF. The CDR3 DNA reads as TGCGCCAGCAGCCACCCGACAGGGGAGGGCACAGATACGCAGTATTTT.

This clone has a handful of counts. CDR3 sequence (DNA): TGTGCCAGCAGTGCCGAGGGGGATTACCTTTTGGGAAATGAGCAGTTCTTC. It yields the protein CASSAEGDYLLGNEQFF. This chain joins TRBV6-1 and TRBJ2-1, with D perhaps TRBD1 (6 bases). From germline, CDR1 is MNHNS and CDR2 SASEGT. The CDR3 consists of 17 residues. V shed 4 bases and J shed 7 bases, with 23 bases lying between them.

The J gene is TRBJ1-2, the V gene TRBV10-3, with 7 bases matching TRBD1. With 2 bases clipped from V and 1 base from J, the junction kept 1 base outside the gene matches. Germline CDR1 ENHRY, CDR2 SYGVKD. The CDR3 consists of 14 residues. The CDR3 sequence: CAISEGTVNYGYTF. DNA for the CDR3: TGTGCCATCAGTGAGGGGACAGTTAACTATGGCTACACCTTC.

V gene TRBV11-1 combines with J gene TRBJ2-7; the D gene is possibly TRBD1 (5 bases). This CDR3 spans 12 amino acids. V was cut by 4 bases and J by 4 bases, with 8 bases left in between. The germline gives CDR1 SGHAT, CDR2 FQDESV (reference sequence). The CDR3 reads CASSSDRYEQYF. The CDR3 DNA reads as TGTGCCAGCAGCTCAGACAGATACGAGCAGTACTTC.

The V call is TRBV4-1, the J call TRBJ2-1; 7 bases fit TRBD1. This CDR3 comprises 18 residues. Germline values: CDR1 MGHRA, CDR2 YSYEKL. Losses at the gene ends were 4 bases for V and 5 bases for J; bases not matched to a gene: 17. The CDR3 DNA is TGCGCCAGCAGCCTCCAGATTACGACAGGGTCGGCCCACAATGAGCAGTTCTTC. This sequence encodes CASSLQITTGSAHNEQFF.

This clone came up once. The chain joins TRBV18 to TRBJ2-7; TRBD1 agrees at 7 bases. The CDR3 contains 15 residues. CDR1 KGHSH and CDR2 LQKENI come from the germline V gene. V lost 1 base, J lost 6 bases, and 9 bases stayed unmatched. Written as DNA, the CDR3 is TGTGCCAGCTCACCACGAGATCACAGGGGTTTCGAGCAGTACTTC. It encodes CASSPRDHRGFEQYF.

In its sample, this clone was seen once. The chain couples TRBV9 to TRBJ2-1; D is possibly TRBD1 or TRBD2 (5 bases each). This CDR3 has 14 amino acids. The V end was cut by 2 bases, the J end by 7 bases, with 13 bases between. The V gene's germline CDR1 is SGDLS and CDR2 YYNGEE. In nucleotides, the CDR3 is TGTGCCAGCAGCGTCGGGACCACGGGGAATGAGCAGTTCTTC. This encodes CASSVGTTGNEQFF.

The chain recombines TRBV5-1 with TRBJ1-1, with D possibly TRBD1 on 5 matching bases. This CDR3 contains 14 residues. Trimming removed 4 bases at V and 2 bases at J, with 12 bases between. The germline CDR1 and CDR2 sequences are SGHRS and YFSETQ. The CDR3 nucleotides are TGCGCCAGCAGCGCGATAGACAGAAACACTGAAGCTTTCTTT. As protein: CASSAIDRNTEAFF.

V is TRBV5-1 and J is TRBJ2-5; no clear D gene. Germline assignment: CDR1 SGHRS and CDR2 YFSETQ. Trimming left V 7 bases short and J 2 bases short, with 3 bases between. The CDR3 consists of 10 residues. The CDR3 here is CASGQETQYF. Here the CDR3 DNA reads TGCGCCAGCGGGCAAGAGACCCAGTACTTC.

For the CDR3, the DNA is TGTGCCAGCAGTTTCGGACTAGGCAATGAGCAGTTCTTC. Translated: CASSFGLGNEQFF. The chain is built from TRBV27 and TRBJ2-1; 7 bases are shared with TRBD2. The germline gives CDR1 MNHEY, CDR2 SMNVEV (reference sequence). V dropped 3 bases and J dropped 6; count of bases not matched to a gene: 2. The CDR3 runs to 13 residues.

This clone has just one count. The rearrangement links TRBV2 to TRBJ2-3, with 8 bases that match TRBD2. The CDR3 consists of 14 residues. Germline CDR1 and CDR2: SNHLY and FYNNEI. Losses at the gene ends were 5 bases for V and 1 base for J; bases not matched to a gene: 2. The CDR3 DNA sequence: TGTGCCAGCAGTTTCGGGGGGGGCACAGATACGCAGTATTTT. Its protein is CASSFGGGTDTQYF.